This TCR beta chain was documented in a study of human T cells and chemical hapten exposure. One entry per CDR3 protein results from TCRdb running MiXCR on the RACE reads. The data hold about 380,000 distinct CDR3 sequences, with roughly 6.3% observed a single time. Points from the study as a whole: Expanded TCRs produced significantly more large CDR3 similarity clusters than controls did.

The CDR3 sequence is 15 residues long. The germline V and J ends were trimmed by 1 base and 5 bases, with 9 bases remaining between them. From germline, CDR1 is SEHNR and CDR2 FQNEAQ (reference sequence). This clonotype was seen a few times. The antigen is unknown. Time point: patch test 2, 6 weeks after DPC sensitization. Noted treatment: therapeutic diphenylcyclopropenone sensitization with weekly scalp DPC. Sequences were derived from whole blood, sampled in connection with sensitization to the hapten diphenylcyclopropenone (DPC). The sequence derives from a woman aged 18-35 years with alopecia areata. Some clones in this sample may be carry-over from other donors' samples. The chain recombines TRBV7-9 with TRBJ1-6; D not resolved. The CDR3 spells CASSLGRADNSPLHF. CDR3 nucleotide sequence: TGTGCCAGCAGCTTAGGTCGCGCAGATAATTCACCCCTCCACTTT.